These T cell receptor beta chains were read from a single sample in a study of siplizumab effects on memory and regulatory T cells. The antigens of these receptors remain unknown. The data were produced by immunoSEQ multiplex PCR, yet TCRdb's version contains in-frame clones alone and is incomplete. Counted here are 15,000 to 20,000 clones, under 55% occurring once; the ten biggest clones make up 4% to 6%. Material for sequencing was CFSE-low (dividing) CD4+ T cells sorted from an allogeneic mixed lymphocyte reaction. The receptors derive from a human donor in good health; the cells came from an allogeneic mixed lymphocyte reaction. The CDR3 runs from the conserved cysteine through the conserved F or W. The order of the fields is J gene, CDR3 length, D gene, V gene, clone size, CDR3 protein, CDR3 DNA. A D gene is named only where the DNA matches it firmly. Size values are once, few and many counts, or a class for expanded clones, and some rows have none.

J gene: TRBJ1-5; CDR3 length: 14; D gene: TRBD1; V gene: TRBV2; clone size: NA; CDR3 protein: CASSDRANNQPQHF; CDR3 DNA: TGTGCCAGCAGCGACAGGGCAAACAATCAGCCCCAGCATTTT
J gene: TRBJ1-1; CDR3 length: 16; D gene: TRBD1; V gene: TRBV6-1; clone size: few; CDR3 protein: CASSDNFGTASTEAFF; CDR3 DNA: TGTGCCAGCAGTGACAATTTTGGGACAGCTAGCACTGAAGCTTTCTTT
J gene: TRBJ1-4; CDR3 length: 15; D gene: NA; V gene: TRBV30; clone size: NA; CDR3 protein: CAWSVQAGYYGKTVF; CDR3 DNA: TGTGCCTGGAGTGTACAGGCAGGCTATTACGGAAAAACTGTTTTT
J gene: TRBJ1-2; CDR3 length: 13; D gene: NA; V gene: TRBV7-2; clone size: NA; CDR3 protein: CASSQQVNYGYTF; CDR3 DNA: TGTGCCAGCAGCCAACAGGTCAACTATGGCTACACCTTC
J gene: TRBJ1-1; CDR3 length: 13; D gene: NA; V gene: TRBV18; clone size: few; CDR3 protein: CASSPERGPEAFF; CDR3 DNA: TGTGCCAGCTCACCAGAGAGAGGGCCTGAAGCTTTCTTT
J gene: TRBJ1-2; CDR3 length: 12; D gene: NA; V gene: TRBV2; clone size: NA; CDR3 protein: CASSRVDYGYTF; CDR3 DNA: TGTGCCAGCAGTCGAGTGGACTATGGCTACACCTTC
J gene: TRBJ2-5; CDR3 length: 14; D gene: NA; V gene: TRBV10-1; clone size: NA; CDR3 protein: CASSGGGGQETQYF; CDR3 DNA: TGCGCCAGCAGTGGCGGAGGGGGTCAAGAGACCCAGTACTTC
J gene: TRBJ1-5; CDR3 length: 15; D gene: NA; V gene: TRBV28; clone size: few; CDR3 protein: CASSLIPGGGNPQHF; CDR3 DNA: TGTGCCAGCAGTTTAATCCCTGGGGGGGGGAATCCCCAGCATTTT
J gene: TRBJ2-1; CDR3 length: 19; D gene: TRBD2; V gene: TRBV18; clone size: NA; CDR3 protein: CASSPRGLAGVGSYNEQFF; CDR3 DNA: TGTGCCAGCTCACCTAGGGGACTAGCGGGGGTAGGGTCCTACAATGAGCAGTTCTTC
J gene: TRBJ2-5; CDR3 length: 13; D gene: NA; V gene: TRBV2; clone size: few; CDR3 protein: CATTKDMRETQYF; CDR3 DNA: TGTGCCACCACGAAAGACATGCGAGAGACCCAGTACTTC
J gene: TRBJ1-2; CDR3 length: 13; D gene: NA; V gene: TRBV9; clone size: NA; CDR3 protein: CASSVGPAYGYTF; CDR3 DNA: TGTGCCAGCAGCGTTGGGCCCGCCTATGGCTACACCTTC
J gene: TRBJ1-2; CDR3 length: 14; D gene: TRBD1; V gene: TRBV11-3; clone size: NA; CDR3 protein: CASSSLGGLDGYTF; CDR3 DNA: TGTGCCAGCAGCTCCCTAGGGGGCTTAGATGGCTACACCTTC
J gene: TRBJ2-1; CDR3 length: 12; D gene: NA; V gene: TRBV5-1; clone size: NA; CDR3 protein: CASSSGGPEQFF; CDR3 DNA: TGCGCCAGCAGCTCCGGGGGGCCAGAGCAGTTCTTC
J gene: TRBJ2-7; CDR3 length: 15; D gene: TRBD1; V gene: TRBV11-1; clone size: NA; CDR3 protein: CASSLAHRGWYEQYF; CDR3 DNA: TGTGCCAGCAGCTTAGCGCACAGGGGGTGGTACGAGCAGTACTTC
J gene: TRBJ1-1; CDR3 length: 12; D gene: NA; V gene: TRBV10-2; clone size: few; CDR3 protein: CASCNGGTEAFF; CDR3 DNA: TGCGCCAGCTGTAATGGGGGCACTGAAGCTTTCTTT
J gene: TRBJ1-5; CDR3 length: 13; D gene: NA; V gene: TRBV9; clone size: medium-sized; CDR3 protein: CASSVGYNQPQHF; CDR3 DNA: TGTGCCAGCAGCGTAGGGTATAATCAGCCCCAGCATTTT
J gene: TRBJ2-7; CDR3 length: 12; D gene: NA; V gene: TRBV18; clone size: NA; CDR3 protein: CASSDPSYEQYF; CDR3 DNA: TGTGCCAGCTCCGACCCCTCCTACGAGCAGTACTTC
J gene: TRBJ2-7; CDR3 length: 13; D gene: NA; V gene: TRBV7-9; clone size: NA; CDR3 protein: CASSLVGTFEQYF; CDR3 DNA: TGTGCCAGCAGCTTAGTCGGGACCTTCGAGCAGTACTTC
J gene: TRBJ2-3; CDR3 length: 16; D gene: TRBD2; V gene: TRBV7-2; clone size: NA; CDR3 protein: CASSLGTSGATDTQYF; CDR3 DNA: TGTGCCAGCAGCTTAGGGACTAGCGGGGCCACAGATACGCAGTATTTT
J gene: TRBJ2-1; CDR3 length: 15; D gene: NA; V gene: TRBV7-2; clone size: NA; CDR3 protein: CASSLRGAYYNEQFF; CDR3 DNA: TGTGCCAGCAGCCTACGTGGGGCATACTACAATGAGCAGTTCTTC
J gene: TRBJ2-3; CDR3 length: 17; D gene: TRBD2; V gene: TRBV6-1; clone size: few; CDR3 protein: CASSEFGTSGGEDTQYF; CDR3 DNA: TGTGCCAGCAGTGAATTTGGGACTAGCGGGGGTGAAGATACGCAGTATTTT
J gene: TRBJ1-1; CDR3 length: 14; D gene: NA; V gene: TRBV7-2; clone size: NA; CDR3 protein: CASSLLTVLTEAFF; CDR3 DNA: TGTGCCAGCAGCTTATTGACCGTTCTAACTGAAGCTTTCTTT
J gene: TRBJ1-2; CDR3 length: 14; D gene: TRBD1; V gene: TRBV10-3; clone size: once; CDR3 protein: CAISGGQGFWGYTF; CDR3 DNA: TGTGCCATCAGTGGGGGACAGGGCTTCTGGGGCTACACCTTC
J gene: TRBJ2-7; CDR3 length: 14; D gene: NA; V gene: TRBV6-6; clone size: NA; CDR3 protein: CASSYSYHLYEQYF; CDR3 DNA: TGTGCCAGCAGTTACTCGTACCATCTCTACGAGCAGTACTTC
J gene: TRBJ1-1; CDR3 length: 16; D gene: TRBD1; V gene: TRBV27; clone size: few; CDR3 protein: CASSPLDRARATEAFF; CDR3 DNA: TGTGCCAGCAGTCCTCTGGACAGGGCTCGCGCAACTGAAGCTTTCTTT
J gene: TRBJ2-2; CDR3 length: 16; D gene: NA; V gene: TRBV7-3; clone size: NA; CDR3 protein: CASSLSHGSGAGELFF; CDR3 DNA: TGTGCCAGCAGCTTATCCCATGGGTCAGGGGCCGGGGAGCTGTTTTTT
J gene: TRBJ1-1; CDR3 length: 13; D gene: NA; V gene: TRBV10-1; clone size: NA; CDR3 protein: CASSVTVGTEAFF; CDR3 DNA: TGCGCCAGCAGTGTTACCGTCGGCACTGAAGCTTTCTTT